The 27 T cell receptor beta chains in this list originate from one sample, sequenced in a study of shared clonotypes between healthy human individuals. CD45RO-negative CD8 cells positively selected for CCR7 made up the naive population, which excluded terminally differentiated effector memory CD45RA+ cells. Sequenced by immunoSEQ multiplex PCR; TCRdb stores in-frame clones only, minus some. This sample has about 2.1 million clones, with over 85% found just once. The source material was naive CD8+ T cells from PBMCs. All receptors derive from a man between 18 and 35 years old in good health. Some clones in this sample may be carry-over from other donors' samples.

This rearrangement joins TRBV14 to TRBJ2-1; 7 bases map to TRBD2. This CDR3 contains 16 residues. V lost 3 bases, J lost 4 bases, and 9 bases stayed unmatched. Per the germline V gene, CDR1 is SGHDN and CDR2 is FVKESK. CDR3 sequence: CASSHGPAGLYNEQFF. The CDR3 region has the DNA TGTGCCAGCAGCCACGGTCCAGCGGGATTGTACAATGAGCAGTTCTTC.

In this sample, this clone turned up once. This chain joins TRBV7-2 and TRBJ2-7; TRBD2 aligns across 10 bases. The trim removed 6 bases at V and 2 bases at J, leaving 4 bases unmatched. Germline V gene sequence: CDR1 SGHTA, CDR2 FQGNSA. The CDR3 contains 14 residues. CDR3 in amino acids: CASSSLAGAYEQYF. The CDR3 DNA is TGTGCCAGCAGTTCCCTAGCGGGAGCCTACGAGCAGTACTTC. The full variable domain, its missing parts supplied by reference TRBV7-2 and TRBJ2-7, is GAGVSQSPSNKVTEKGKDVELRCDPISGHTALYWYRQSLGQGLEFLIYFQGNSAPDKSGLPSDRFSAERTGGSVSTLTIQRTQQEDSAVYLCASSSLAGAYEQYFGPGTRLTVT.

The J gene is TRBJ2-7, the V gene TRBV9; a weak D match, TRBD1 (5 bases). CDR1 is SGDLS and CDR2 is YYNGEE in the germline V gene. This CDR3 is 14 amino acids long. The V gene lost 0 bases and the J gene lost 5 bases, with 12 bases spanning the gap. CDR3 amino acids: CASSVGDSPHEQYF. In DNA form, the CDR3 reads TGTGCCAGCAGCGTAGGTGACAGCCCCCACGAGCAGTACTTC.

The chain joins TRBV19 to TRBJ2-7, with D tentatively TRBD2 (5 bases). V was clipped by 8 bases and J by 1 base, with 15 bases between them. CDR3 size: 14 residues. Per germline, CDR1 LNHDA and CDR2 SQIVND (reference sequence). The CDR3 DNA reads as TGTGCCAGTGCCCTTTATGGGGAGTCCTACGAGCAGTACTTC. It translates to CASALYGESYEQYF.

The chain carries TRBV11-1 and TRBJ2-1; possibly TRBD2 for D (6 bases). There are 14 residues in the CDR3. Deletions cut 5 bases from V and 6 bases from J, with 14 bases between. The germline gives CDR1 SGHAT, CDR2 FQDESV (reference sequence). CDR3 bases: TGTGCCAGCAGCCCCAATGGACTACCCAATGAGCAGTTCTTC. The encoded protein is CASSPNGLPNEQFF.

This chain uses TRBV18 with TRBJ1-4, with D maybe TRBD1 (5 bases). The CDR3 loop spans 14 amino acids. Between the trimmed V and J ends, which lost 2 bases and 5 bases, there was a span of 9 bases. Per the germline V gene, CDR1 is KGHSH and CDR2 is LQKENI. CDR3 in DNA: TGTGCCAGCTCACCAAGGGGACTAAATGAAAAACTGTTTTTT. Translated, it gives CASSPRGLNEKLFF.

The DNA of the CDR3 is TGTGCCAGCAGCCAAGTAGGAGTATACACTGAAGCTTTCTTT. Translating it yields CASSQVGVYTEAFF. The chain is built from TRBV14 and TRBJ1-1; D ambiguous. Between the trimmed V and J ends, which lost 1 base and 3 bases, there was a span of 9 bases. Germline CDR1 is SGHDN and CDR2 is FVKESK. This CDR3 has 14 amino acids.

The chain joins TRBV5-4 to TRBJ1-2, with TRBD1 matching over 7 bases. The V gene end was trimmed by 0 bases and the J gene end by 6 bases; junction bases not matched to a gene: 11. Germline loops: CDR1 SGHNT, CDR2 YYREEE (reference sequence). The CDR3 consists of 16 residues. The CDR3 protein is CASSLVAGQGVDGYTF. The DNA for the CDR3 is TGTGCCAGCAGCTTGGTCGCGGGGCAGGGGGTCGATGGCTACACCTTC.

CDR3 sequence: CASSLRQDSYEQYF. CDR3 sequence (DNA): TGTGCCAGCAGCTTACGACAGGACAGCTACGAGCAGTACTTC. The gene calls are TRBV7-2 and TRBJ2-7, with D perhaps TRBD1 (6 bases). This CDR3 comprises 14 residues. V shed 2 bases and J shed 3 bases, with 11 bases lying between them. CDR1 is SGHTA, CDR2 FQGNSA, per germline.

The chain recombines TRBV28 with TRBJ2-3; possible D gene TRBD1, 6 bases. The CDR3 is 17 amino acids. Trimming pared 2 bases from V and 0 bases from J, leaving 15 bases between. Germline loops: CDR1 MDHEN, CDR2 SYDVKM. Here the CDR3 reads CASSLSWGPTSTDTQYF. CDR3 nucleotides: TGTGCCAGCAGTTTAAGTTGGGGGCCTACTAGCACAGATACGCAGTATTTT. Supplemented by reference TRBV28 and TRBJ2-3, the full variable domain reads DVKVTQSSRYLVKRTGEKVFLECVQDMDHENMFWYRQDPGLGLRLIYFSYDVKMKEKGDIPEGYSVSREKKERFSLILESASTNQTSMYLCASSLSWGPTSTDTQYFGPGTRLTVL.

This chain joins TRBV19 and TRBJ2-7, with no clear D. CDR3 size: 13 residues. V was shortened by 6 bases and J by 7 bases, with 16 bases between the two germline ends. The germline V gene encodes CDR1 LNHDA and CDR2 SQIVND (reference sequence). This chain's CDR3 is CASSRVGLDEQYF. Written as DNA, the CDR3 is TGTGCCAGTAGCCGGGTGGGGTTGGATGAGCAGTACTTC.

The V call is TRBV7-8, the J call TRBJ2-7; possibly TRBD1 for D (7 bases). The V and J ends lost 3 bases and 3 bases respectively, with 12 bases between them. CDR1 is SGHVS and CDR2 is FQNEAQ in the germline V gene. The CDR3 sequence is 14 residues long. CDR3 in DNA: TGTGCCAGCAGCTTCGGGCAGGGGGGCTACGAGCAGTACTTC. Translating it yields CASSFGQGGYEQYF.

In nucleotides, the CDR3 is TGTGCCAGCAGGCGCAACAGGGGCGAGGAGCAGTACTTC. As protein: CASRRNRGEEQYF. The chain links TRBV28 to TRBJ2-7, with 7 bases fitting TRBD1. The CDR3 runs 13 residues. Trimming removed 6 bases from V and 7 bases from J; junction bases left unmatched: 9. CDR1 is MDHEN and CDR2 is SYDVKM in the germline V gene.

This chain connects TRBV18 to TRBJ2-5; unclear D gene. Germline V lookup: CDR1 KGHSH, CDR2 LQKENI. V was clipped by 1 base and J by 3 bases, with 12 bases between them. The CDR3 runs to 15 residues. In nucleotides, the CDR3 is TGTGCCAGCTCACCACGAGTTGCTGGGGAAGAGACCCAGTACTTC. Translating gives CASSPRVAGEETQYF.

In its sample, this clone was seen once. The chain links TRBV7-9 to TRBJ1-2; possibly TRBD1 for D (6 bases). Germline V gives CDR1 SEHNR, CDR2 FQNEAQ (reference sequence). The V end was cut by 1 base, the J end by 8 bases, with 17 bases between. This CDR3 contains 15 residues. The CDR3 spells CASSLGTEGVGGYTF. The CDR3 nucleotides read TGTGCCAGCAGCTTAGGGACAGAGGGTGTAGGCGGCTACACCTTC.

The V gene is TRBV19, the J gene TRBJ2-1; maybe TRBD1 (6 bases). The germline V and J ends were trimmed by 1 base and 10 bases, with 11 bases remaining between them. The CDR3 consists of 13 residues. The germline CDR1 and CDR2 sequences are LNHDA and SQIVND (reference sequence). The CDR3 loop is CASSIASTGEQFF. CDR3 sequence (DNA): TGTGCCAGTAGTATAGCCTCGACAGGAGAGCAGTTCTTC.

The sample holds one count of this clone. The chain has TRBV19 and TRBJ2-1; 7 bases are a match to TRBD2. Trimming took 5 bases from V and 0 from J; bases not matched to a gene: 13. Germline V lookup: CDR1 LNHDA, CDR2 SQIVND (reference sequence). This CDR3 comprises 18 residues. The CDR3 here is CASSLPLGLVYSYNEQFF. CDR3 nucleotide sequence: TGTGCCAGTAGTCTACCCCTTGGACTAGTTTACTCCTACAATGAGCAGTTCTTC.

The V call is TRBV7-9, the J call TRBJ2-7; 11 nucleotides line up with TRBD1. The CDR3 has 17 residues. With 0 bases clipped from V and 2 bases from J, the junction kept 6 bases outside the gene matches. Germline V gene lookup returns CDR1 SEHNR and CDR2 FQNEAQ (reference sequence). The CDR3 nucleotides read TGTGCCAGCAGCTTAGCAGGGCCGGGACAGGGGGCCTACGAGCAGTACTTC. Translated: CASSLAGPGQGAYEQYF.

This clone has just one count. The chain joins TRBV4-3 to TRBJ2-5, with TRBD2 matching 8 bases. The trim removed 1 base at V and 4 bases at J, leaving 5 bases unmatched. Looked up from germline, CDR1 is LGHNA and CDR2 is YSLEER. This CDR3 spans 15 amino acids. DNA of the CDR3: TGCGCCAGCAGCCAAGGTCAGCTAGCGGGAGAGACCCAGTACTTC. This encodes CASSQGQLAGETQYF.

The V and J genes are TRBV6-1 and TRBJ2-7; 8 bases fit TRBD2. The germline gives CDR1 MNHNS, CDR2 SASEGT. The J segment lost 2 bases and the V segment lost 1 base, leaving 7 bases of the junction unmatched. This CDR3 region has 16 residues. In DNA form, the CDR3 reads TGTGCCAGCAGTGAAGGGGGGAGTAGCGGGGCCTACGAGCAGTACTTC. Translating it yields CASSEGGSSGAYEQYF.

A remark on this clone: Other DNA sequences in the sample encode the same CDR3. The chain employs TRBV9 and TRBJ1-1, with D hard to call. The V end lost 0 bases, the J end lost 0 bases, and 9 bases lay between the germline ends. The CDR3 totals 15 residues. Germline V lookup: CDR1 SGDLS, CDR2 YYNGEE. CDR3 DNA: TGTGCCAGCAGCGTAGACGGCAGCCTGAACACTGAAGCTTTCTTT. Its protein product is CASSVDGSLNTEAFF.

The chain is built from TRBV18 and TRBJ1-1; tentative D call: TRBD1 (5 bases). This CDR3 comprises 16 residues. Germline loops: CDR1 KGHSH, CDR2 LQKENI. V was trimmed by 3 bases and J by 1 base, leaving 15 bases between them. The CDR3 coding sequence is TGTGCCAGCTCACCTCGGGTGGCGACAGAGAACACTGAAGCTTTCTTT. Its translation is CASSPRVATENTEAFF.

The chain links TRBV7-9 to TRBJ2-7; D might be TRBD1 (6 bases). Germline CDR1 is SEHNR and CDR2 is FQNEAQ (reference sequence). V lost 0 bases to trimming and J lost 4 bases, with 13 bases between them. There are 15 residues in the CDR3. CDR3 amino acids: CASSLAPGASYEQYF. The CDR3 DNA reads TGTGCCAGCAGCTTAGCCCCAGGGGCTAGTTACGAGCAGTACTTC.

CDR3 loop: CASSRLSLYEQYF. The CDR3 nucleotides are TGTGCCAGCAGCCGTCTCAGCTTATACGAGCAGTACTTC. The chain links TRBV5-8 to TRBJ2-7; D is undetermined. CDR1 and CDR2 (germline): SGHTS, YDEGEE. This CDR3 is built from 13 residues. The V and J ends lost 4 bases and 4 bases respectively, with 12 bases between them.

This chain links TRBV13 with TRBJ2-3, with D possibly being TRBD1 (5 bases). This CDR3 has 16 residues. Germline V gene data show CDR1 as PRHDT and CDR2 as FYEKMQ (reference sequence). V was shortened by 2 bases and J by 4 bases, with 16 bases between the two germline ends. This chain's CDR3 is CASSLLSQRGPDTQYF. The CDR3 nucleotides read TGTGCCAGCAGCTTATTAAGCCAAAGGGGCCCAGATACGCAGTATTTT. The full variable domain, its missing parts supplied by reference TRBV13 and TRBJ2-3, is AAGVIQSPRHLIKEKRETATLKCYPIPRHDTVYWYQQGPGQDPQFLISFYEKMQSDKGSIPDRFSAQQFSDYHSELNMSSLELGDSALYFCASSLLSQRGPDTQYFGPGTRLTVL.

The chain has TRBV5-5 and TRBJ1-1; D gene ambiguous. This CDR3 has 14 amino acids. Germline V gene sequence: CDR1 SGHKS, CDR2 YYEKEE (reference sequence). V was cut by 4 bases and J by 7 bases, with 17 bases left in between. CDR3 nucleotides: TGTGCCAGCAGCCCGGAAGGTATTACCAATGAAGCTTTCTTT. It is translated as CASSPEGITNEAFF.

The V call is TRBV10-2, the J call TRBJ1-3; D unclear. The length of the CDR3 is 16 residues. With 2 bases removed from V and 0 bases from J, the gap between germline ends came to 11 bases. Germline V gene lookup returns CDR1 WSHSY and CDR2 SAAADI. The CDR3 sequence: CASSEMGRYSGNTIYF. The CDR3 DNA follows: TGCGCCAGCAGTGAGATGGGCAGGTACTCTGGAAACACCATATATTTT.